The rows below give T cell receptor beta chains drawn from one sample of a study of shared clonotypes between healthy human individuals. The data were produced by immunoSEQ multiplex PCR, yet TCRdb's version contains in-frame clones alone and is incomplete. The sample contains roughly 2.6 million clones, approximately 90% of which appear only once. The sample taken for sequencing was naive CD4+ T cells sorted from blood. All receptors come from a man between 18 and 35 years old in good health. Both conserved end residues are part of each CDR3. Each record gives: clone size, V gene, J gene, D gene, CDR3 DNA, CDR3 protein. The D gene is left open where the match is weak. Part of the rows lack a size; the others show once, few, many or a class for expanded clones.

>once|TRBV6-6|TRBJ1-5|NA
TGTGCCAGCAGTACAACCGGGTCGTGGGCGAAACCCCAGCATTTT
CASSTTGSWAKPQHF
>NA|TRBV7-2|TRBJ2-1|NA
TGTGCCAGCAGCTCCTGGACGGGGGTATCCTACAATGAGCAGTTCTTC
CASSSWTGVSYNEQFF
>NA|TRBV5-1|TRBJ2-7|TRBD1
TGCGCCAGCAGCCCCGACAGGGCCTACTTCGAGCAGTACTTC
CASSPDRAYFEQYF
>NA|TRBV10-2|TRBJ2-7|TRBD2
TGCGCCAGCAGCCGGACTAGCGGGGGGGGGAGCTCCTACGAGCAGTACTTC
CASSRTSGGGSSYEQYF
>NA|TRBV5-6|TRBJ2-5|NA
TGTGCCAGCAGCTTCGGCCAAGAGACCCAGTACTTC
CASSFGQETQYF
>NA|TRBV27|TRBJ2-3|TRBD2
TGTGCCAGCAGTTTAGTGGGGAATAGCGGGAGTCGGAGAGATACGCAGTATTTT
CASSLVGNSGSRRDTQYF
>NA|TRBV6-5|TRBJ2-7|NA
TGTGCCAGCAAGTCGGGGTCCGGCCTCTACGAGCAGTACTTC
CASKSGSGLYEQYF
>NA|TRBV5-4|TRBJ2-7|TRBD2
TGTGCCAGCAGGATGGGGGGGGAGAACTACGAGCAGTACTTC
CASRMGGENYEQYF
>NA|TRBV6-5|TRBJ2-3|NA
TGTGCCAGTGGACTGGGGCCCCCCACAGATACGCAGTATTTT
CASGLGPPTDTQYF
>NA|TRBV7-2|TRBJ2-7|TRBD2
TGTGCCAGCAGCTTAACGGCGGGAGGAAGCTCCTACGAGCAGTACTTC
CASSLTAGGSSYEQYF
>NA|TRBV19|TRBJ2-1|NA
TGTGCCAGTAGTATAGCGAGGATAGGGGCATCCAATGAGCAGTTCTTC
CASSIARIGASNEQFF
>NA|TRBV7-9|TRBJ2-1|NA
TGTGCCAGCAGCGGGGGCCGGGTAGCTTACAATGAGCAGTTCTTC
CASSGGRVAYNEQFF
>once|TRBV6-6|TRBJ2-7|NA
TGTGCCAGCAGTCCGGACGGCCGGTCGGAGACCTACGAGCAGTACTTC
CASSPDGRSETYEQYF
>NA|TRBV7-2|TRBJ1-5|NA
TGTGCCAGCAGCTTGTATCCAAGCAATCAGCCCCAGCATTTT
CASSLYPSNQPQHF
>NA|TRBV21-1|TRBJ1-2|NA
TGTGCCAGCAGCAAGGAGGAGGGATCGTATAGGAGCGGTGGCTACACCTTC
CASSKEEGSYRSGGYTF
>NA|TRBV9|TRBJ2-7|TRBD2
TGTGCCAGCAGCCCGGGACTAGCGGGGCGAGGGGTTTTTTACGAGCAGTACTTC
CASSPGLAGRGVFYEQYF
>NA|TRBV5-1|TRBJ2-2|NA
TGCGCCAGCAGCTTGCCAGACATTGTGACCGGGGAGCTGTTTTTT
CASSLPDIVTGELFF
>NA|TRBV19|TRBJ2-7|NA
TGTGCCAGTCGAAGTAGCGGTGGCCACGAGCAGTACTTC
CASRSSGGHEQYF